Shown below are 13 T cell receptor beta chains from a single sample sequenced in a study of CD8+ T cells in alopecia areata. Investigators isolated RNA and reverse transcribed it into cDNA to act as the sequencing template. Libraries were prepared by immunoSEQ multiplex PCR; TCRdb keeps only in-frame clonotypes and omits some of them. The sample shows around 210,000 clones, about three fifths of them seen only once. Treatment in this sample: oral pan-JAK inhibitor, 5-10 mg twice daily. Sequencing was performed on CD4+ T cells sorted from blood, taken at week 4, from a patient treated with tofacitinib. All receptors derive from a human donor with alopecia areata.

V usage is TRBV25-1 and J usage is TRBJ1-6; TRBD1 aligns across 9 bases. The trim removed 1 base at V and 6 bases at J, leaving 1 base unmatched. CDR3 size: 15 residues. CDR1 is MGHDK and CDR2 is SYGVNS in the germline V gene. The CDR3 reads CASSESGQGNSPLHF. CDR3 in DNA: TGTGCCAGCAGTGAATCGGGACAGGGTAATTCACCCCTCCACTTT.

CDR3 residues: CASSVDGWLGYTF. In nucleotides, the CDR3 is TGTGCCAGCAGTGTAGACGGCTGGCTTGGCTACACCTTC. The genes are TRBV2 and TRBJ1-2, with D hard to call. This CDR3 comprises 13 residues. Germline V gene lookup returns CDR1 SNHLY and CDR2 FYNNEI. V was shortened by 4 bases and J by 7 bases, with 13 bases between the two germline ends.

The CDR3 nucleotides read TGTGCCAGCAGGAGGGACACCTCCTACGAGCAGTACTTC. Amino acid sequence: CASRRDTSYEQYF. This chain connects TRBV7-2 to TRBJ2-7; tentatively, D is TRBD1 (6 bases). Germline V gene data show CDR1 as SGHTA and CDR2 as FQGNSA. V was clipped by 6 bases and J by 0 bases, with 9 bases between them. The CDR3 consists of 13 residues.

This clone was detected only a few times. The V call is TRBV2, the J call TRBJ2-3; D is perhaps TRBD1 (5 bases). CDR1 is SNHLY, CDR2 FYNNEI, per germline. The CDR3 extends over 12 amino acids. Trimming took off 3 bases at V and 7 bases at J, with 8 bases between the two ends. CDR3 DNA sequence: TGTGCCAGCAGTGAGGGGCCGAATACGCAGTATTTT. It encodes CASSEGPNTQYF.

This chain connects TRBV30 to TRBJ1-5; D gene uncertain. The CDR3 runs to 14 residues. Germline V gene sequence: CDR1 GTSNPN, CDR2 SVGIG (reference sequence). Deletions cut 4 bases from V and 2 bases from J, with 12 bases between. In DNA, the CDR3 is TGTGCCTGGAATTTATTGGGTCGCAATCAGCCCCAGCATTTT. Encoded protein: CAWNLLGRNQPQHF.

This clone has just a few counts. Other DNA variants within this sample encode the same CDR3. V usage is TRBV5-1 and J usage is TRBJ2-7; 10 positions agree with TRBD2. Trimming at V came to 0 bases and at J to 2 bases, leaving 2 bases not matched to a gene. Germline V gene sequence: CDR1 SGHRS, CDR2 YFSETQ. The length of the CDR3 is 15 residues. The CDR3 spells CASSLGTSGAYEQYF. In DNA form, the CDR3 reads TGCGCCAGCAGCTTGGGTACTAGCGGGGCCTACGAGCAGTACTTC.

This chain links TRBV6-5 with TRBJ2-5; D possibly matches TRBD1 or TRBD2 (7 bases each). This CDR3 region has 13 residues. CDR1 and CDR2 (germline): MNHEY, SVGAGI. The ends were cut back, 6 bases at V and 7 bases at J, with 15 bases in the middle. The CDR3 here is CASRQGGGVTQYF. The CDR3 coding sequence is TGTGCCAGCAGGCAGGGGGGAGGGGTGACCCAGTACTTC.

The chain uses TRBV30 and TRBJ1-2; D gene uncertain. The CDR3 runs to 13 residues. Germline CDR1 is GTSNPN and CDR2 is SVGIG (reference sequence). V was shortened by 1 base and J by 7 bases, with 13 bases between the two germline ends. CDR3 loop: CAWSGSPGGGYTF. In DNA form, the CDR3 reads TGTGCCTGGAGTGGCAGCCCGGGCGGTGGCTACACCTTC.

This clone was detected only a few times. This chain joins TRBV30 and TRBJ2-1, with 9 bases that match TRBD2. J was trimmed by 3 bases and V by 4 bases; bases with no gene match: 7. Germline loops: CDR1 GTSNPN, CDR2 SVGIG (reference sequence). This CDR3 comprises 15 residues. CDR3 nucleotide sequence: TGTGCCTGGACCTCCGGGACTAGCAGCTACAATGAGCAGTTCTTC. Amino acids: CAWTSGTSSYNEQFF.

The chain joins TRBV29-1 to TRBJ2-1, with D perhaps TRBD2 (6 bases). Germline lookup yields CDR1 SQVTM and CDR2 ANQGSEA. The CDR3 totals 13 residues. V was cut by 8 bases and J by 4 bases, with 15 bases left in between. CDR3 region: CSLNRGGYNEQFF. CDR3 coding DNA: TGCAGCTTGAACCGCGGAGGGTACAATGAGCAGTTCTTC.

The V and J genes are TRBV30 and TRBJ2-4; no firm D call. Trimming pared 1 base from V and 6 bases from J, leaving 7 bases between. The CDR3 covers 12 residues. Germline CDR1 is GTSNPN and CDR2 is SVGIG (reference sequence). The CDR3 is CAWSGVGNIQYF. The CDR3 bases are TGTGCCTGGAGTGGAGTCGGAAACATTCAGTACTTC.

The table lists this clone with a few counts. This chain joins TRBV19 and TRBJ2-6; D perhaps matches TRBD1 (6 bases). From germline, CDR1 is LNHDA and CDR2 SQIVND (reference sequence). The CDR3 runs to 14 residues. V was clipped by 8 bases and J by 4 bases, with 12 bases between them. The CDR3 nucleotides read TGTGCCAGTGCTACAGGGTCCGGGGCCAACGTCCTGACTTTC. Translation gives CASATGSGANVLTF.

This chain uses TRBV5-1 with TRBJ2-5; D is undetermined. Trimming cost V 2 bases and J 4 bases, with 9 bases left between them. Germline V lookup: CDR1 SGHRS, CDR2 YFSETQ. The CDR3 length is 13 residues. In DNA form, the CDR3 reads TGCGCCAGCAGCTTCGACACGGGAGAGACCCAGTACTTC. Translated, it gives CASSFDTGETQYF.